The 3 T cell receptor beta chains presented below share a single source sample, sequenced in a study of cytomegalovirus exposure and HLA in healthy donors. Primers included in the PCR were 60 Vbeta and 13 Jbeta primers. The repertoire was sequenced with immunoSEQ multiplex PCR; TCRdb's copy has only in-frame clones and lacks some. The sample's table shows about 77,000 clones. The sequenced material came from PBMCs. All receptors derive from a man aged 45-65 years in good health and CMV-seropositive.

This chain connects TRBV5-6 to TRBJ1-5, with a possible D match to TRBD1 (6 bases). This CDR3 comprises 15 residues. Germline V gene data show CDR1 as SGHDT and CDR2 as YYEEEE. Between the trimmed V and J ends, which lost 6 bases and 7 bases, there was a span of 20 bases. CDR3 coding DNA: TGTGCCAGCACCGTTTACGCAGGGGTTGACCAGCCCCAGCATTTT. Encoded protein: CASTVYAGVDQPQHF.

V usage is TRBV19 and J usage is TRBJ1-4; D might be TRBD1 (6 bases). Germline loops: CDR1 LNHDA, CDR2 SQIVND (reference sequence). Trimming cost V 9 bases and J 4 bases, with 12 bases left between them. CDR3 length: 13 residues. The CDR3 region is CASGQRYNEKLFF. CDR3 DNA: TGTGCCAGCGGACAGCGATATAATGAAAAACTGTTTTTT.

The V call is TRBV28, the J call TRBJ1-5; D is unclear. Germline CDR1 is MDHEN and CDR2 is SYDVKM. The CDR3 consists of 10 residues. Trimming removed 9 bases from V and 3 bases from J, with 3 bases in between. The CDR3 sequence: CASHNQPQHF. CDR3 DNA: TGTGCCAGTCACAATCAGCCCCAGCATTTT.